The 24 T cell receptor beta chains listed next were all sequenced from one sample in a study of T cells after yellow fever vaccination. TCRdb processed the 5' RACE reads anew with MiXCR; each CDR3 protein has one entry. The sample gives 400,000 or so distinct CDR3 sequences, 6.2% of which show up once; approximately 16% is in the top ten. This specimen consisted of PBMCs, obtained 5 days after the yellow fever booster vaccination. The receptors were sampled from a man aged 25-45 years who received the YFV17D yellow fever vaccine.

The rearrangement links TRBV5-1 to TRBJ2-2; 11 positions agree with TRBD2. This CDR3 has 17 amino acids. Germline V CDR1 and CDR2: SGHRS, YFSETQ. Germline trimming cut 3 bases from V and 5 bases from J; bases unmatched to any gene: 9. The CDR3 loop is CASSSWGTSGATGELFF. As DNA, the CDR3 is TGCGCCAGCAGCTCCTGGGGGACTAGCGGTGCGACCGGGGAGCTGTTTTTT.

The V call is TRBV27, the J call TRBJ2-1, with no clear D. The ends were cut back, 7 bases at V and 8 bases at J, with 9 bases in the middle. The germline CDR1 and CDR2 sequences are MNHEY and SMNVEV (reference sequence). The CDR3 spans 11 residues. CDR3 protein: CASKGFDEQFF. As DNA, the CDR3 is TGTGCCAGCAAGGGATTCGATGAGCAGTTCTTC.

A few counts support this clonotype. The chain couples TRBV12-3 or TRBV12-4 to TRBJ2-7, with TRBD1 as a possible D gene (5 bases). CDR3 size: 13 residues. V was shortened by 4 bases and J by 3 bases, with 10 bases between the two germline ends. The CDR3 coding sequence is TGTGCCAGCAGTTCTGACCAGGGCTACGAGCAGTACTTC. Translation: CASSSDQGYEQYF.

This clonotype was recorded many times. The chain employs TRBV4-1 and TRBJ2-7, with 11 bases identical to TRBD2. Per germline, CDR1 MGHRA and CDR2 YSYEKL. This CDR3 has 19 amino acids. J was trimmed by 4 bases and V by 0 bases; bases with no gene match: 14. The CDR3 sequence: CASSQERLAGLRVSYEQYF. The CDR3 coding sequence is TGCGCCAGCAGCCAAGAGCGACTAGCGGGATTGCGGGTTTCTTACGAGCAGTACTTC.

The chain is built from TRBV3-1 and TRBJ2-1; 10 bases match TRBD2. There are 15 residues in the CDR3. CDR1 and CDR2 from the germline V gene are LGHDT and YNNKEL (reference sequence). The ends lost 2 bases at V and 4 bases at J; junction bases unmatched: 2. CDR3 sequence: CASSQTSGEYNEQFF. CDR3 bases: TGTGCCAGCAGCCAAACTAGCGGGGAATACAATGAGCAGTTCTTC.

This clonotype has at least ten counts. The chain employs TRBV12-3 or TRBV12-4 and TRBJ2-1, with a weak D call TRBD1 (5 bases). This CDR3 is 12 amino acids long. Trimming removed 6 bases from V and 10 bases from J, with 13 bases in between. The CDR3 DNA is TGTGCCAGCAGACCTCCCCCAGGGGAGCAGTTCTTC. Translating it yields CASRPPPGEQFF.

This clonotype has just a few counts. The V call is TRBV5-1, the J call TRBJ2-3, with TRBD1 matching 8 bases. The junction had 4 bases not matched to a gene; V was cut back by 4 bases and J by 3 bases. Germline loops: CDR1 SGHRS, CDR2 YFSETQ. This CDR3 has 14 residues. CDR3 sequence reads: CASSNDRGTDTQYF. CDR3 sequence (DNA): TGCGCCAGCAGCAACGACAGGGGTACAGATACGCAGTATTTT.

This chain's CDR3 is CAWSVLNGNYEQYF. The CDR3 coding sequence is TGTGCCTGGAGTGTACTGAATGGAAATTACGAGCAGTACTTC. The genes are TRBV30 and TRBJ2-7; D gene unclear. Trimming removed 0 bases from V and 4 bases from J, with 13 bases in between. The CDR3 covers 14 residues. In germline, CDR1 is GTSNPN, CDR2 SVGIG (reference sequence).

V and J are TRBV20-1 and TRBJ2-1; TRBD2 matches at 7 bases. The V segment lost 6 bases and the J segment 10 bases; nucleotides outside the gene matches: 18. Germline V gives CDR1 DFQATT, CDR2 SNEGSKA (reference sequence). The CDR3 loop spans 15 amino acids. DNA for the CDR3: TGCAGTGCCCCCCCCCGCGGGAGTACACCGGACGAGCAGTTCTTC. Translating it yields CSAPPRGSTPDEQFF.

As to this clonotype: The junction shows a germline mismatch at one end, possibly a read error. The chain carries TRBV20-1 and TRBJ2-7; the D gene could be TRBD1 or TRBD2 (5 bases each). CDR3 length: 13 residues. Per germline, CDR1 DFQATT and CDR2 SNEGSKA (reference sequence). CDR3 sequence: CSAREKDRGPQLF. CDR3 nucleotide sequence: TGCAGTGCTAGAGAAAAGGATCGGGGCCCCCAACTCTTC.

In its sample, this clonotype was seen a few times. The chain has TRBV11-2 and TRBJ2-1, with D possibly TRBD2 on 5 matching bases. CDR1 and CDR2 (germline): SGHAT, FQNNGV. The CDR3 spans 15 residues. Between the trimmed V and J ends, which lost 6 bases and 5 bases, there was a span of 17 bases. The CDR3 loop reads CASSSSGGLNNEQFF. Here the CDR3 DNA reads TGTGCCAGCAGTTCGAGCGGCGGGCTCAACAATGAGCAGTTCTTC.

The rearrangement links TRBV20-1 to TRBJ1-1; D might be TRBD1 (5 bases). The CDR3 totals 16 residues. The germline V gene has CDR1 DFQATT and CDR2 SNEGSKA (reference sequence). V was cut by 0 bases and J by 3 bases, with 17 bases left in between. This CDR3 reads CSARDGGQGAHTEAFF. CDR3 nucleotides: TGCAGTGCTAGAGATGGAGGGCAAGGGGCGCACACTGAAGCTTTCTTT.

The genes are TRBV7-2 and TRBJ2-1; 14 positions match TRBD2. V dropped 4 bases and J dropped 9; count of bases not matched to a gene: 8. Germline CDR1 and CDR2: SGHTA and FQGNSA. This CDR3 is built from 16 residues. Here the CDR3 reads CASSYRRLAGGFEQFF. The CDR3 DNA reads TGTGCCAGCAGCTACCGGAGACTAGCGGGAGGGTTTGAGCAGTTCTTC.

This clonotype was observed a few times. V usage is TRBV10-3 and J usage is TRBJ2-5; the match to TRBD1 covers 8 bases. This CDR3 spans 16 amino acids. The junction had 11 bases not matched to a gene; V was cut back by 4 bases and J by 4 bases. CDR1 is ENHRY, CDR2 SYGVKD, per germline. The CDR3 DNA reads as TGTGCCATCAGTGTTTCCGCCAACAGGGGGAGAGAGACCCAGTACTTC. Its translation: CAISVSANRGRETQYF.

This clonotype was counted only a few times. The rearrangement links TRBV7-2 to TRBJ2-2; 10 bases agree with TRBD1. The CDR3 is 14 amino acids. CDR1 SGHTA and CDR2 FQGNSA come from the germline V gene. V lost 5 bases to trimming and J lost 8 bases; unmatched junction nucleotides: 5. CDR3 sequence reads: CASSIRDRGGELFF. CDR3 in DNA: TGTGCCAGCAGCATCCGGGACAGGGGAGGGGAGCTGTTTTTT.

This clonotype was counted between two and nine times. In nucleotides, the CDR3 is TGCGCCAGCAGCCAAGATAGCCTAGCGCCCTACAATGAGCAGTTCTTC. It specifies CASSQDSLAPYNEQFF. The chain employs TRBV4-3 and TRBJ2-1, with a tentative D call TRBD2 (6 bases). Germline values: CDR1 LGHNA, CDR2 YSLEER. V was cut by 0 bases and J by 2 bases, with 11 bases left in between. This CDR3 region has 16 residues.

Many counts were recorded for this clonotype. The CDR3 reads CAISERQGAGELFF. As DNA, the CDR3 is TGTGCCATCAGTGAAAGACAGGGGGCCGGGGAGCTGTTTTTT. V usage is TRBV10-3 and J usage is TRBJ2-2; 9 nucleotides line up with TRBD1. The CDR3 is 14 residues long. CDR1 and CDR2 (germline): ENHRY, SYGVKD. V dropped 3 bases and J dropped 6; count of bases not matched to a gene: 2.

The table lists this clonotype with many counts. The rearrangement links TRBV7-2 to TRBJ2-5; 7 nucleotides line up with TRBD1. This CDR3 is 13 amino acids long. J lost 5 bases, V lost 5 bases, and 5 bases had no gene match. CDR1 SGHTA and CDR2 FQGNSA come from the germline V gene. The CDR3 loop is CASSTGQAETQYF. The CDR3 region has the DNA TGTGCCAGCAGCACAGGACAGGCGGAGACCCAGTACTTC. The full variable domain, in which reference TRBV7-2 and TRBJ2-5 provide the parts outside the CDR3, is GAGVSQSPSNKVTEKGKDVELRCDPISGHTALYWYRQSLGQGLEFLIYFQGNSAPDKSGLPSDRFSAERTGGSVSTLTIQRTQQEDSAVYLCASSTGQAETQYFGPGTRLLVL.

The CDR3 nucleotides are TGTGCCAGCAGCCCCACTAGCGGAAGTGAGTATGAGCAGTTCTTC. Translation: CASSPTSGSEYEQFF. This sequence joins TRBV13 and TRBJ2-1; 8 nucleotides agree with TRBD2. Germline V CDR1 and CDR2: PRHDT, FYEKMQ (reference sequence). The V and J ends lost 5 bases and 8 bases, in that order; junction bases with no gene match: 11. This CDR3 is built from 15 residues.

The J gene is TRBJ1-4, the V gene TRBV10-3; 8 bases map to TRBD1. This CDR3 comprises 16 residues. The J segment lost 4 bases and the V segment lost 4 bases, leaving 8 bases of the junction unmatched. Germline V gene data show CDR1 as ENHRY and CDR2 as SYGVKD. In DNA, the CDR3 is TGTGCCATCAGTGCAGGGGGCGGAGGGAATAATGAAAAACTGTTTTTT. Amino acids: CAISAGGGGNNEKLFF.

The chain joins TRBV6-2 or TRBV6-3 to TRBJ1-5; D gene ambiguous. The CDR3 has 14 amino acids. Deletions cut 1 base from V and 4 bases from J, with 8 bases between. Looked up from germline, CDR1 is MNHEY and CDR2 is SVGEGT. The CDR3 DNA reads TGTGCCAGCAGTTACTGGGCAGTAAATCAGCCCCAGCATTTT. Translation gives CASSYWAVNQPQHF.

This clonotype was observed many times. The chain recombines TRBV7-2 with TRBJ2-1; no clear D. This CDR3 has 15 residues. Trimming stripped 5 bases from V and 1 base from J, with 12 bases between. CDR1 and CDR2 (germline): SGHTA, FQGNSA. The CDR3: CASSLDARSYNEQFF. The CDR3 DNA follows: TGTGCCAGCAGCCTGGACGCCCGTTCCTACAATGAGCAGTTCTTC.

The CDR3 region is CSAEETGGTKTQYF. DNA of the CDR3: TGCAGTGCTGAAGAGACAGGGGGCACAAAGACCCAGTACTTC. The chain has TRBV20-1 and TRBJ2-5; 10 positions match TRBD1. Trimming took 5 bases from V and 6 from J; bases not matched to a gene: 9. CDR1 is DFQATT and CDR2 is SNEGSKA in the germline V gene (reference sequence). The CDR3 contains 14 residues.

This clonotype was found a few times. The rearrangement links TRBV18 to TRBJ2-2; unclear D gene. The CDR3 has 15 residues. V lost 1 base and J 6 bases, leaving 12 bases between the germline ends. Looked up from germline, CDR1 is KGHSH and CDR2 is LQKENI. CDR3: CASSPLKGSAGELFF. CDR3 nucleotide sequence: TGTGCCAGCTCACCACTAAAGGGATCTGCCGGGGAGCTGTTTTTT.